This T cell receptor beta chain stems from a study of shared clonotypes between healthy human individuals. Study-wide findings and caveats: Clonotypes shared by all four sorted-subset donors had higher generation probabilities than non-shared clonotypes. Across a handful of donors, naive CD4 shared roughly 5.1%, naive CD8 around 3.8%, memory CD4 roughly 2.4%, memory CD8 approximately 0.4%.

Naive CD8 cells, CD45RO-negative and positively selected for CCR7, excluded terminally differentiated effector memory CD45RA+ cells. The donors, healthy adults who were HIV-negative, had experienced no recent acute infections or vaccinations. The CDR3 consists of 14 residues. The trim removed 4 bases at V and 9 bases at J, leaving 9 bases unmatched. The germline V gene has CDR1 SGHDT and CDR2 YYEEEE. Across several immunoSEQ plates, the genomic DNA of each subset was split evenly. The protocol was immunoSEQ multiplex PCR, while the TCRdb copy is restricted to in-frame clones and leaves out a portion. The table shows nearly 600,000 clones, with around 95% occurring only once. This clone was counted a single time. Its antigen remains unknown.

The sequence was collected from a woman younger than 45 in good health. The sequencing input was naive CD8+ T cells sorted from blood. This sequence joins TRBV5-6 and TRBJ2-2; 7 bases align to TRBD1. Here the CDR3 reads CASSHDRVTRELFF. CDR3 nucleotide sequence: TGTGCCAGCAGCCACGACAGGGTAACCCGGGAGCTGTTTTTT.